One and the same sample provided the 29 T cell receptor beta chains below, sequenced in a study of shared clonotypes between healthy human individuals. Clones were sequenced by immunoSEQ multiplex PCR, and TCRdb holds only the in-frame ones, with some missing. The sample contains approximately 2.1 million clones, 80% to 95% of which appear only once. Material for sequencing was naive CD4+ T cells from PBMCs. The sample's subset: CD45RA+ positively selected. The source of these receptors is a man younger than 30 in good health. Some clones in this sample may be carry-over from other donors' samples.

This sequence joins TRBV2 and TRBJ1-5; a possible D gene is TRBD1 (5 bases). This CDR3 contains 15 residues. Trimming removed 7 bases from V and 7 bases from J, with 20 bases in between. From germline, CDR1 is SNHLY and CDR2 FYNNEI. The CDR3 loop reads CASTNFGGGEQPQHF. CDR3 sequence (DNA): TGTGCCAGCACCAATTTTGGGGGGGGAGAGCAGCCCCAGCATTTT.

The chain links TRBV28 to TRBJ2-7; D not resolved. This CDR3 has 13 residues. Germline V lookup: CDR1 MDHEN, CDR2 SYDVKM. Trimming took 10 bases from V and 0 from J, leaving 13 bases between them. CDR3 protein: CATVAGRSYEQYF. The CDR3 DNA is TGTGCCACCGTGGCAGGCCGCTCCTACGAGCAGTACTTC.

The rearrangement links TRBV7-9 to TRBJ2-3; D is perhaps TRBD1 or TRBD2 (5 bases each). This CDR3 is built from 14 residues. Germline V gives CDR1 SEHNR, CDR2 FQNEAQ (reference sequence). V was clipped by 5 bases and J by 4 bases, with 13 bases between them. DNA of the CDR3: TGTGCCAGCAGCCTGCTCGGGGCCGCAGATACGCAGTATTTT. Amino acids: CASSLLGAADTQYF.

J is TRBJ2-3 and V is TRBV2; possibly TRBD1 or TRBD2 for D (5 bases each). CDR1 and CDR2 from the germline V gene are SNHLY and FYNNEI. The CDR3 sequence is 14 residues long. Trimming pared 6 bases from V and 2 bases from J, leaving 12 bases between. The chain's CDR3 is CASRLDRYTDTQYF. CDR3 in DNA: TGTGCCAGCAGACTAGACAGATACACAGATACGCAGTATTTT.

The chain couples TRBV6-1 to TRBJ1-4; TRBD1 might be the D (5 bases). The CDR3 spans 12 residues. Germline CDR1 and CDR2: MNHNS and SASEGT. V was trimmed by 10 bases and J by 10 bases, leaving 16 bases between them. The CDR3 DNA is TGTGCCACGCGGGGGTATGATAGAAAACTGTTTTTT. It translates to CATRGYDRKLFF.

The rearrangement joins TRBV6-5 to TRBJ2-7, with D possibly matching TRBD1 (6 bases). Germline assignment: CDR1 MNHEY and CDR2 SVGAGI. The CDR3 covers 15 residues. V was shortened by 6 bases and J by 3 bases, with 18 bases between the two germline ends. The CDR3 DNA reads TGTGCCAGCAGCCAACGCAGGGGTGGTCGCTACGAGCAGTACTTC. Translated, it gives CASSQRRGGRYEQYF.

This clone was seen only once. The CDR3 DNA reads TGTGCCAGCAGCTCGAATCGACTCAGGGGGAATCAGCCCCAGCATTTT. This codes for CASSSNRLRGNQPQHF. The chain carries TRBV7-8 and TRBJ1-5; TRBD1 matches 7 bases. The CDR3 length is 16 residues. Germline CDR1 SGHVS, CDR2 FQNEAQ. Trimming cost V 4 bases and J 4 bases; bases outside gene matches: 10.

The chain uses TRBV7-3 and TRBJ2-5; D could derive from TRBD1 or TRBD2 (5 bases each). Trimming removed 3 bases from V and 4 bases from J, with 9 bases in between. Per the germline V gene, CDR1 is SGHTA and CDR2 is FQGTGA. The CDR3 has 13 amino acids. CDR3 DNA: TGTGCCAGCAGCTTCGGGACGCGAGAGACCCAGTACTTC. Protein: CASSFGTRETQYF.

The chain carries TRBV7-2 and TRBJ1-5; D call uncertain. V lost 1 base and J 3 bases, leaving 10 bases between the germline ends. CDR1 and CDR2 (germline): SGHTA, FQGNSA. CDR3 size: 15 residues. The CDR3 reads CASSLGSRFNQPQHF. The DNA for the CDR3 is TGTGCCAGCAGCTTAGGTTCCAGGTTCAATCAGCCCCAGCATTTT.

V and J are TRBV15 and TRBJ2-2; no firm D call. V shed 0 bases and J shed 8 bases, with 13 bases lying between them. This CDR3 is built from 15 residues. CDR1 is LNHNV and CDR2 is YYDKDF in the germline V gene (reference sequence). CDR3 sequence reads: CATSRDKTEEGELFF. The CDR3 DNA sequence: TGTGCCACCAGCAGAGATAAAACCGAGGAAGGGGAGCTGTTTTTT.

The gene calls are TRBV5-1 and TRBJ2-7, with 7 bases identical to TRBD2. V shed 2 bases, J shed 6 bases, and the junction held 8 bases outside the gene matches. The CDR3 runs to 14 residues. Looked up from germline, CDR1 is SGHRS and CDR2 is YFSETQ. CDR3 amino acids: CASSFSGPGGEQYF. The CDR3 DNA sequence: TGCGCCAGCAGCTTCAGCGGGCCGGGGGGCGAGCAGTACTTC.

Worth noting for this clone: Its ends do not fully match the called genes, so a read error is possible. The chain carries TRBV6-1 and TRBJ1-2; 7 bases agree with TRBD1. Germline-derived CDR1 and CDR2 are MNHNS and SASEGT. CDR3 length equals 14 residues. CDR3 sequence: CASREGQANYGYTF. In DNA form, the CDR3 reads TGTGCCAGCAGAGAAGGACAGGCGAACTATGGCTACACCTTC.

This chain uses TRBV28 with TRBJ1-4; D call uncertain. Trimming stripped 4 bases from V and 5 bases from J, with 17 bases between. The CDR3 has 16 residues. Germline V gene sequence: CDR1 MDHEN, CDR2 SYDVKM. The CDR3, as DNA: TGTGCCAGCAGTTCACATCCTCTGGCCACGAATGAAAAACTGTTTTTT. Residues: CASSSHPLATNEKLFF.

The rearrangement links TRBV5-1 to TRBJ2-1, with D maybe TRBD1 (6 bases). V was pared by 7 bases and J by 3 bases, with 20 bases between. Germline V gene lookup returns CDR1 SGHRS and CDR2 YFSETQ. The CDR3 contains 16 residues. The CDR3, as DNA: TGCGCCAGCGCAGTTATGCTGGACAGAAACTACAATGAGCAGTTCTTC. This sequence encodes CASAVMLDRNYNEQFF.

This chain links TRBV7-3 with TRBJ2-7; TRBD2 agrees at 8 bases. Germline V gene data show CDR1 as SGHTA and CDR2 as FQGTGA. This CDR3 has 14 amino acids. With V trimmed by 6 bases and J by 4 bases, 8 bases remained unmatched. CDR3 loop: CASRKSGGKYEQYF. The CDR3 DNA reads TGTGCCAGCAGGAAAAGCGGGGGCAAATACGAGCAGTACTTC.

This rearrangement joins TRBV5-1 to TRBJ2-7; 13 nucleotides line up with TRBD2. V lost 5 bases and J lost 3; bases outside the gene matches: 11. The CDR3 runs to 17 residues. Germline CDR1 SGHRS, CDR2 YFSETQ. The CDR3 sequence: CASRTGTSGKELYEQYF. The CDR3 DNA sequence: TGCGCCAGCAGAACCGGGACTAGCGGGAAAGAGCTCTACGAGCAGTACTTC.

DNA of the CDR3: TGTGCCTGGAGTGTACGCGACAGGGATCAGCCCCAGCATTTT. Translating gives CAWSVRDRDQPQHF. The chain recombines TRBV30 with TRBJ1-5; TRBD1 agrees at 7 bases. The germline CDR1 and CDR2 sequences are GTSNPN and SVGIG (reference sequence). V lost 0 bases, J lost 5 bases, and 4 bases stayed unmatched. The CDR3 contains 14 residues. The variable domain in full, with the rest retrieved from reference TRBV30 and TRBJ1-5, is SQTIHQWPATLVQPVGSPLSLECTVEGTSNPNLYWYRQAAGRGLQLLFYSVGIGQISSEVPQNLSASRPQDRQFILSSKKLLLSDSGFYLCAWSVRDRDQPQHFGDGTRLSIL.

The chain uses TRBV5-4 and TRBJ2-1; TRBD2 matches at 7 bases. The CDR3 totals 16 residues. Germline V gene data show CDR1 as SGHNT and CDR2 as YYREEE (reference sequence). The V and J ends lost 0 bases and 1 base, in that order; junction bases with no gene match: 4. The CDR3 reads CASSLGAGLSYNEQFF. In nucleotides, the CDR3 is TGTGCCAGCAGCTTGGGAGCGGGACTGTCCTACAATGAGCAGTTCTTC.

The CDR3 nucleotides read TGTGCCATCAGAAGACAGGGAGGGGAGACCCAGTACTTC. Its protein is CAIRRQGGETQYF. This chain joins TRBV10-3 and TRBJ2-5; D tentatively reads TRBD1 or TRBD2 (7 bases each). V was shortened by 6 bases and J by 5 bases, with 13 bases between the two germline ends. This CDR3 has 13 residues. CDR1 is ENHRY, CDR2 SYGVKD, per germline.

A remark on this clone: Relative to the germline gene, one junction end is altered; a read error may explain this. The CDR3 nucleotides read TGTGCCAGCGGCCAAGTAGACAGGGCAGCGGGAGGGGACGAGCAGTACTTC. Protein product: CASGQVDRAAGGDEQYF. The rearrangement uses TRBV4-2 and TRBJ2-7; TRBD2 aligns across 10 bases. CDR3 length: 17 amino acids. Germline-derived CDR1 and CDR2 are LGHNA and YNFKEQ.

V usage is TRBV4-2 and J usage is TRBJ1-2, with D possibly matching TRBD1 (5 bases). CDR1 and CDR2 from the germline V gene are LGHNA and YNFKEQ. V lost 5 bases and J lost 8, with 12 bases in between. This CDR3 is 12 amino acids long. In DNA form, the CDR3 reads TGTGCCAGCAGCTTCTCCCCAGGGGGCTACACCTTC. Translating it yields CASSFSPGGYTF.

The genes are TRBV7-3 and TRBJ2-1; 8 bases match TRBD1. CDR1 and CDR2 from the germline V gene are SGHTA and FQGTGA. V shed 0 bases and J 7 bases; nucleotides not matched to a gene: 5. The length of the CDR3 is 15 residues. CDR3 sequence reads: CASSLTAGGSNEQFF. The CDR3 nucleotides are TGTGCCAGCAGCTTAACTGCAGGGGGCTCGAATGAGCAGTTCTTC.

The chain has TRBV5-1 and TRBJ2-7, with a weak D call TRBD2 (5 bases). The CDR3 extends over 14 amino acids. Between the trimmed V and J ends, which lost 4 bases and 3 bases, there was a span of 14 bases. Per germline, CDR1 SGHRS and CDR2 YFSETQ. CDR3 region: CASSLRTEGYEQYF. The DNA for the CDR3 is TGCGCCAGCAGCCTCCGGACCGAGGGCTACGAGCAGTACTTC.

V usage is TRBV5-1 and J usage is TRBJ2-5; perhaps TRBD1 as D (6 bases). The CDR3 spans 15 residues. Germline V gene data show CDR1 as SGHRS and CDR2 as YFSETQ. The V end lost 1 base, the J end lost 1 base, and 11 bases lay between the germline ends. The DNA of the CDR3 is TGCGCCAGCAGCTTGTCTCCACAGGGCCAAGAGACCCAGTACTTC. Its protein product is CASSLSPQGQETQYF.

About this clone itself: The same CDR3 arises from other DNA sequences in this sample as well. The chain couples TRBV5-4 to TRBJ2-7; 9 positions match TRBD2. Germline lookup yields CDR1 SGHNT and CDR2 YYREEE (reference sequence). Losses at the gene ends were 2 bases for V and 3 bases for J; bases not matched to a gene: 6. The CDR3 contains 15 residues. CDR3 bases: TGTGCCAGCAGCTTAGCGCTAGCGGGAATCTACGAGCAGTACTTC. Encoded protein: CASSLALAGIYEQYF.

The chain combines TRBV6-5 with TRBJ1-2, with D possibly being TRBD1 (5 bases). V lost 8 bases and J 7 bases, leaving 14 bases between the germline ends. This CDR3 region has 12 residues. CDR1 and CDR2 from the germline V gene are MNHEY and SVGAGI. Here the CDR3 reads CASQTGGSGYTF. CDR3 DNA: TGTGCCAGCCAAACGGGGGGGAGTGGCTACACCTTC.

The J gene is TRBJ2-2, the V gene TRBV5-1; D not resolved. CDR3 length: 15 residues. From germline, CDR1 is SGHRS and CDR2 YFSETQ. Trimming cost V 1 base and J 6 bases, with 13 bases left between them. The CDR3 is CASSLLGGSAGELFF. The CDR3 DNA reads as TGCGCCAGCAGCTTGTTGGGCGGATCGGCCGGGGAGCTGTTTTTT.

V and J are TRBV7-3 and TRBJ2-1; possibly TRBD1 or TRBD2 for D (6 bases each). The CDR3 has 14 amino acids. The germline V and J ends were trimmed by 5 bases and 7 bases, with 15 bases remaining between them. The germline V gene has CDR1 SGHTA and CDR2 FQGTGA. The CDR3 DNA follows: TGTGCCAGCAGCCCCAGGGGACTGTGGAATGAGCAGTTCTTC. It specifies CASSPRGLWNEQFF.

V usage is TRBV28 and J usage is TRBJ2-3; tentative D call: TRBD1 (6 bases). Germline lookup yields CDR1 MDHEN and CDR2 SYDVKM. The CDR3 has 15 amino acids. V was pared by 6 bases and J by 11 bases, with 24 bases between. CDR3 sequence: CASSPALGQRGGQYF. The DNA of the CDR3 is TGTGCCAGCAGCCCCGCCTTAGGCCAGCGAGGGGGGCAGTATTTT.